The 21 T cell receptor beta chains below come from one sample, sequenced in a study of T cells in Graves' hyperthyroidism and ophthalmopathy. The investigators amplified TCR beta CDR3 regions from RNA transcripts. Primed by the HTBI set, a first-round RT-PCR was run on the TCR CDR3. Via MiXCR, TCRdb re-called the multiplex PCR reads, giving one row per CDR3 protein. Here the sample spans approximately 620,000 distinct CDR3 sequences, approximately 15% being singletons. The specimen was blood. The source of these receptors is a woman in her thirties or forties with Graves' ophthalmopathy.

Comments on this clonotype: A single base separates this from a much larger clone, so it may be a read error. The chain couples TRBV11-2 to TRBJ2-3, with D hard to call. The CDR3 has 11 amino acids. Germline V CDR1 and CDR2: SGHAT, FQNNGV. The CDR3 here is CASSTQDAQYF. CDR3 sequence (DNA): TGTGCCAGCAGCACCCAAGATGCGCAGTATTTT.

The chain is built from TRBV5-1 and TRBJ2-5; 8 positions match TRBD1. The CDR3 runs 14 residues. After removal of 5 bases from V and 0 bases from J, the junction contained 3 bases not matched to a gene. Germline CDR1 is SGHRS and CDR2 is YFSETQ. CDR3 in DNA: TGCGCCAGCAGTCGACAGGGGTACCAAGAGACCCAGTACTTC. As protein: CASSRQGYQETQYF.

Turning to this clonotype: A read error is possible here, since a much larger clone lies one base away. The CDR3 bases are TGTGCCAGCAGCTTCGGCGGGAGCCGACCGGAGGAGCAGTACTTC. This encodes CASSFGGSRPEEQYF. The rearrangement joins TRBV7-2 to TRBJ2-7, with TRBD2 matching 7 bases. This CDR3 comprises 15 residues. V lost 3 bases and J lost 7; bases outside the gene matches: 12. Looked up from germline, CDR1 is SGHTA and CDR2 is FQGNSA.

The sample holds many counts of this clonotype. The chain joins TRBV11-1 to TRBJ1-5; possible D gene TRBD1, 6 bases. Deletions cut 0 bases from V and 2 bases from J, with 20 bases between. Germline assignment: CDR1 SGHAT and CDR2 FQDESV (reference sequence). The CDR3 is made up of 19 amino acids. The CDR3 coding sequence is TGTGCCAGCAGCTTAGCGAAAAAGCGTGCAGGGGAGGGCAATCAGCCCCAGCATTTT. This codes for CASSLAKKRAGEGNQPQHF.

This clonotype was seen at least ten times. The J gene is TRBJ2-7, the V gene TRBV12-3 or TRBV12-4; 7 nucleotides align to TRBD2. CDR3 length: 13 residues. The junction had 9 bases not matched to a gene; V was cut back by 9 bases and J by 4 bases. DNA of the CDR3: TGTGCCAGTGCCCAAACGGGAGGTTACGAGCAGTACTTC. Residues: CASAQTGGYEQYF.

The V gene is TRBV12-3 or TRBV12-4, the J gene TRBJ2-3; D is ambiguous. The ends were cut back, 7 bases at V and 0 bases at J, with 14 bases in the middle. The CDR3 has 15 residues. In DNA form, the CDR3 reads TGTGCCAGCACCTCCCAGGCGACTAGCACAGATACGCAGTATTTT. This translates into CASTSQATSTDTQYF.

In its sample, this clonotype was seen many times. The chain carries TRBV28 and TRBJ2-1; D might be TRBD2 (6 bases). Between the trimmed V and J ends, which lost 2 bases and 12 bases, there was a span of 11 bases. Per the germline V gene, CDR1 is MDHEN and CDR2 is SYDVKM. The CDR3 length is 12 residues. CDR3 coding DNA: TGTGCCAGCAGTTTAGTCGGGGGACCGCAGTTCTTC. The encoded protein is CASSLVGGPQFF.

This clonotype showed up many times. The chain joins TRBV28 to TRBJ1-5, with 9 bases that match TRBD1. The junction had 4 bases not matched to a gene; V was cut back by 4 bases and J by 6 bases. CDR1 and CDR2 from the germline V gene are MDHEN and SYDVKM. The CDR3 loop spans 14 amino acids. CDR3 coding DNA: TGTGCCAGCAGTTGGGGACAGGGATTTCAGCCCCAGCATTTT. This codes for CASSWGQGFQPQHF. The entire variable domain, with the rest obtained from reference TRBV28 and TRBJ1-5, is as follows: DVKVTQSSRYLVKRTGEKVFLECVQDMDHENMFWYRQDPGLGLRLIYFSYDVKMKEKGDIPEGYSVSREKKERFSLILESASTNQTSMYLCASSWGQGFQPQHFGDGTRLSIL.

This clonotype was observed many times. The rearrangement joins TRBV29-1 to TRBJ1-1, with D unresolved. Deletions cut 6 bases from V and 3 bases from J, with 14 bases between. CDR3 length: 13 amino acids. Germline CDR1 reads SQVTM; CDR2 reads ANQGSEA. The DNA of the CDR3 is TGCAGCGTAACTAGGGTATCCGACACTGAAGCTTTCTTT. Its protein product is CSVTRVSDTEAFF. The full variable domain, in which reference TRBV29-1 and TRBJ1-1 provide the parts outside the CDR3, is SAVISQKPSRDICQRGTSLTIQCQVDSQVTMMFWYRQQPGQSLTLIATANQGSEATYESGFVIDKFPISRPNLTFSTLTVSNMSPEDSSIYLCSVTRVSDTEAFFGQGTRLTVV.

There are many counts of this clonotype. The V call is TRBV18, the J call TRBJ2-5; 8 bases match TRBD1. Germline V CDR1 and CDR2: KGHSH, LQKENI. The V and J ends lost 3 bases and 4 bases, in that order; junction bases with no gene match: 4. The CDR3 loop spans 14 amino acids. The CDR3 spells CASSPETGVETQYF. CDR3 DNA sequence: TGTGCCAGCTCACCTGAGACAGGGGTAGAGACCCAGTACTTC.

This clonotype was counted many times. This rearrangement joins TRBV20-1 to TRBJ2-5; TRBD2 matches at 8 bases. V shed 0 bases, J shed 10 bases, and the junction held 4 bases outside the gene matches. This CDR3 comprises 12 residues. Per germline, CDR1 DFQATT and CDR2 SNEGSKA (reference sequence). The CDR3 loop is CSARDPAGDQYF. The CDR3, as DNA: TGCAGTGCTAGAGATCCAGCGGGGGACCAGTACTTC.

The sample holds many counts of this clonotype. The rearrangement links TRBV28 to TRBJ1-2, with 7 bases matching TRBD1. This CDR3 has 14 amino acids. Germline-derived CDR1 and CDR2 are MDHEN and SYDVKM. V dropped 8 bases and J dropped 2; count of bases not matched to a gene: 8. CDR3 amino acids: CASGRSDRNYGYTF. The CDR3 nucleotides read TGTGCCAGCGGAAGATCGGACAGGAACTATGGCTACACCTTC.

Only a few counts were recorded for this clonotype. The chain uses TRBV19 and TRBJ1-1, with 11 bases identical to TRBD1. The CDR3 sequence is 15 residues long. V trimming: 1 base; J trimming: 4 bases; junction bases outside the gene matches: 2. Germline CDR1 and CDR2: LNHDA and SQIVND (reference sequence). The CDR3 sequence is CASSIVGTGGTEAFF. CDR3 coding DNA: TGTGCCAGTAGTATAGTTGGGACAGGGGGCACTGAAGCTTTCTTT.

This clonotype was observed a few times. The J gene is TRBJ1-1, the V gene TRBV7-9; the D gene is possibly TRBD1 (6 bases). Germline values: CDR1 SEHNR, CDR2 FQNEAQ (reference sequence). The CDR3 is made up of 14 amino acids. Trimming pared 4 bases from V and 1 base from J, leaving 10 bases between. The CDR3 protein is CASSYPDRNTEAFF. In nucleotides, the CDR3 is TGTGCCAGCAGCTACCCGGACAGGAACACTGAAGCTTTCTTT.

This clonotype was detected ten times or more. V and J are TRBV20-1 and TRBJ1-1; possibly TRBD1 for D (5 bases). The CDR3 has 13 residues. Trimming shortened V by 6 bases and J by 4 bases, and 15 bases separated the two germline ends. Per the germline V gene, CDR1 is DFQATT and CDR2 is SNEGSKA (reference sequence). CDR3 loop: CSAPRDWGTEAFF. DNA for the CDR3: TGCAGTGCGCCCAGGGATTGGGGCACTGAAGCTTTCTTT.

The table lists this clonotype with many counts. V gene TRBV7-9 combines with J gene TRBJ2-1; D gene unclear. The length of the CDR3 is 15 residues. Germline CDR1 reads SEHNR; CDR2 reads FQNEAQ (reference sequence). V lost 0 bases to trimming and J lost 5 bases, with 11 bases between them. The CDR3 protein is CASSLATGQDNEQFF. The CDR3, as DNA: TGTGCCAGCAGCTTAGCCACGGGCCAAGACAATGAGCAGTTCTTC.

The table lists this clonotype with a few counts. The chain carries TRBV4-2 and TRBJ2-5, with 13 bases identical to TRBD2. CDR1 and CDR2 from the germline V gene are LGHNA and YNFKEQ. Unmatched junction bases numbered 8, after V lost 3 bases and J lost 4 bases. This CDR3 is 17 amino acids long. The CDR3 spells CASSHQVGLAGVETQYF. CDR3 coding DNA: TGTGCCAGCAGCCACCAAGTCGGACTAGCGGGGGTAGAGACCCAGTACTTC.

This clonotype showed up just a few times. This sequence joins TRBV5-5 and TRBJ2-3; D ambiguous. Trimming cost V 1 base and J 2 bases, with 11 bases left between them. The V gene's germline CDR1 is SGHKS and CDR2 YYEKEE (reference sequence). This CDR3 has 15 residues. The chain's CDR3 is CASSLTVLSTDTQYF. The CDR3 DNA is TGTGCCAGCAGCTTGACAGTTTTGTCCACAGATACGCAGTATTTT.

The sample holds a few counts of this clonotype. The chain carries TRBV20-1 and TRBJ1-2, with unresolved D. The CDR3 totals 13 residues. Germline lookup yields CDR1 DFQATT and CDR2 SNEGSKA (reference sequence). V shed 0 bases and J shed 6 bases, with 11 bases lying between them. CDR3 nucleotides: TGCAGTGCTAGAGATCACAGCCCCGATGGCTACACCTTC. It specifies CSARDHSPDGYTF.

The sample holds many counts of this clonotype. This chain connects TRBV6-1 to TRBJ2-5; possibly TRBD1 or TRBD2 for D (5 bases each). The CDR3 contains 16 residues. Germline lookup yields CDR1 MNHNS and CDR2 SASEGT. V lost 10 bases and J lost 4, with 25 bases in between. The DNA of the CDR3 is TGTGCCACATTAGTGATGGCCGGGACGATGGGAGAGACCCAGTACTTC. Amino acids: CATLVMAGTMGETQYF.

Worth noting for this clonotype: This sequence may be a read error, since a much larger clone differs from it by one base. The CDR3 DNA follows: TGTGCCAGCAGTCTCCCCGGACTAGCGGGAGGCTTCTCGAGGACCCAGTACTTC. Translation gives CASSLPGLAGGFSRTQYF. The gene calls are TRBV28 and TRBJ2-5; 14 bases align to TRBD2. J was trimmed by 7 bases and V by 5 bases; bases with no gene match: 15. Germline assignment: CDR1 MDHEN and CDR2 SYDVKM. The CDR3 runs 18 residues.